A selection of T cell receptor beta chains follows, all from one sample in a study of CD8 T cells in ankylosing spondylitis. TCRdb re-called the 5' RACE reads with MiXCR, one entry per CDR3 protein. The sample has hundreds of thousands of distinct CDR3 sequences, 17% seen once; the top ten hold just over 1%. Sequenced sample: blood, either unsorted or a sorted T cell fraction (not recorded which). Source of these receptors: a male donor with ankylosing spondylitis. CDR3s include the opening cysteine and the closing phenylalanine or tryptophan. D genes are given only for firm matches. The size entry is marked missing in some rows and otherwise reads once, few, many or a size class.

V gene,D gene,J gene,clone size,CDR3 length,CDR3 DNA,CDR3 protein
TRBV6-2/TRBV6-3,NA,TRBJ1-1,NA,15,TGTGCCAGCAGTTACTCTGAGTACATGAACACTGAAGCTTTCTTT,CASSYSEYMNTEAFF
TRBV9,TRBD1,TRBJ2-6,NA,18,TGTGCCAGCAGCGTAGGGGGACAGATTTCTTCTGGGGCCAACGTCCTGACTTTC,CASSVGGQISSGANVLTF
TRBV20-1,NA,TRBJ1-6,NA,15,TGCAGTGCTAGAGATAGTGGAGGGAGTAATTCACCCCTCCACTTT,CSARDSGGSNSPLHF
TRBV29-1,NA,TRBJ2-5,NA,13,TGCAGCGTTGAAGAGTCGGGGAAAGAGACCCAGTACTTC,CSVEESGKETQYF
TRBV6-2/TRBV6-3,NA,TRBJ1-2,few,12,TGTGCCAGCAGTTATAGCAGCCCTGGCTACACCTTC,CASSYSSPGYTF
TRBV6-4,NA,TRBJ2-5,NA,13,TGTGCCAGCAGTGCCCGTCCGGAAGAGACCCAGTACTTC,CASSARPEETQYF
TRBV5-1,TRBD1,TRBJ2-4,few,14,TGCGCCAGCAGCTCCGGGACAGGGGATTACATTCAGTACTTC,CASSSGTGDYIQYF
TRBV20-1,NA,TRBJ1-5,NA,14,TGCAGTGCTAGAGGAGGAACAGGCGGACAGCCCCAGCATTTT,CSARGGTGGQPQHF
TRBV20-1,NA,TRBJ1-1,NA,14,TGCAGTGCGCCCGAGCCCAGGGGAGGGGGTGAAGCTTTCTTT,CSAPEPRGGGEAFF
TRBV12-3/TRBV12-4,TRBD1,TRBJ2-1,few,15,TGTGCCAGCAGTTTAGGGGACAGGGGGGTGTATGAGCAGTTCTTC,CASSLGDRGVYEQFF